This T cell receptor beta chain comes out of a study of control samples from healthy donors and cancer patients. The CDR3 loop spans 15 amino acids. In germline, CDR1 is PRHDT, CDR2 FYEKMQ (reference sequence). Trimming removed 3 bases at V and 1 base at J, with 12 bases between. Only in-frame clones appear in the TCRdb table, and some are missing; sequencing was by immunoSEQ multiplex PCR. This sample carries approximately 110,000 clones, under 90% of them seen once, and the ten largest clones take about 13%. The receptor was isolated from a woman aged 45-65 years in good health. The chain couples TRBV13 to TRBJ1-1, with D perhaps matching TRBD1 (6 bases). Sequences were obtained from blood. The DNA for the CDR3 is TGTGCCAGCAGCTTTCGAGGGGGGGGGAACACTGAAGCTTTCTTT. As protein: CASSFRGGGNTEAFF.